This T cell receptor (beta chain) was retrieved from a study of blood T cell repertoires in COVID-19. Study-level background: PBMCs, B-cell-depleted T cells, or T cells provided the cDNA or gDNA that made up the material.

Measured with immunoSEQ multiplex PCR; TCRdb has only the in-frame clones, and not every one. The profile shows roughly 80,000 clones, roughly four fifths of them singletons. CDR1 is SEHNR and CDR2 is FQNEAQ in the germline V gene (reference sequence). This CDR3 is built from 15 residues. Trimming left V 4 bases short and J 7 bases short, with 17 bases between. The chain carries TRBV7-9 and TRBJ1-5; D is undetermined. Sequenced sample: peripheral blood. This sequence was found in a human donor in a cohort sampled during active COVID-19. This chain's CDR3 is CASSYGPGETQPQHF. The CDR3 DNA reads TGTGCCAGCAGCTATGGGCCCGGGGAGACGCAGCCCCAGCATTTT.